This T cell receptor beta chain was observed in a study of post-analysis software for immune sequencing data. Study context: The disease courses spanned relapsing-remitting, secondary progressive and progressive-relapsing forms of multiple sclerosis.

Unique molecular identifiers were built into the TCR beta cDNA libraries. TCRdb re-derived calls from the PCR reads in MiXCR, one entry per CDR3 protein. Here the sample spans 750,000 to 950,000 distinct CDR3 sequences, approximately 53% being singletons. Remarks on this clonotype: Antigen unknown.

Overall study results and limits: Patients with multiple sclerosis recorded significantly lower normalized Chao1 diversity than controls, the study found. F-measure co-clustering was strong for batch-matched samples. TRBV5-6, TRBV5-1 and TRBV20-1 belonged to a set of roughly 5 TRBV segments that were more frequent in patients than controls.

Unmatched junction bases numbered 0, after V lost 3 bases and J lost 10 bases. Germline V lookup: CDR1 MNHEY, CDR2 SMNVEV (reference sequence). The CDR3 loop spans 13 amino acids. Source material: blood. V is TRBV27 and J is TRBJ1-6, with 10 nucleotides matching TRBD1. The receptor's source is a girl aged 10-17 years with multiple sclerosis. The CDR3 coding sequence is TGTGCCAGCAGTTTGACAGGGGGCTCACCCCTCCACTTT. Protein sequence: CASSLTGGSPLHF.